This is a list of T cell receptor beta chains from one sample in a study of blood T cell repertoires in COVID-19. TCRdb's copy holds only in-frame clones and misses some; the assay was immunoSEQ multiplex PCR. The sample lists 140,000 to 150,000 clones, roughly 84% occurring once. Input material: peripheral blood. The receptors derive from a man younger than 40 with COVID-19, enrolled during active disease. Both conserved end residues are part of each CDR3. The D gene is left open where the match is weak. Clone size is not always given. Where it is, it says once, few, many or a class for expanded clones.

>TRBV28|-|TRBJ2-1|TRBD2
CASSLVSGSSYNEQFF
TGTGCCAGCAGTTTGGTTAGCGGGAGCTCCTACAATGAGCAGTTCTTC
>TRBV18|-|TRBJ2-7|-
CASSPKGGNSYEQYF
TGTGCCAGCTCACCGAAAGGAGGGAACTCCTACGAGCAGTACTTC
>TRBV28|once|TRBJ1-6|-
CASIPNREMRSPLHF
TGTGCCAGCATCCCGAACAGGGAAATGAGATCACCCCTCCACTTT
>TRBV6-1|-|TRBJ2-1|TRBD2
CASSEDLAGGNTVPYNEQFF
TGTGCCAGCAGTGAAGATTTGGCGGGAGGGAATACAGTCCCTTACAATGAGCAGTTCTTC
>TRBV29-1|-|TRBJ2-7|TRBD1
CSVSGQGDHEQYF
TGCAGCGTCTCGGGACAGGGGGACCACGAGCAGTACTTC
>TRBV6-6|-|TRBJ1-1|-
CASSQGGTEAFF
TGTGCCAGCAGCCAGGGAGGCACTGAAGCTTTCTTT
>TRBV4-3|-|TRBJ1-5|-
CASSQGGRDQPQHF
TGCGCCAGCAGCCAAGGGGGGCGTGATCAGCCCCAGCATTTT
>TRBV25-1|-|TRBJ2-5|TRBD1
CASSWDSQETQYF
TGTGCCAGCAGCTGGGACAGCCAAGAGACCCAGTACTTC
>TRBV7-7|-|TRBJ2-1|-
CASSSGVEQFF
TGTGCTAGCAGCTCGGGAGTAGAGCAGTTCTTC
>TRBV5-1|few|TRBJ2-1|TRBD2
CASSLRASGSGSYNEQFF
TGCGCCAGCAGCTTGAGGGCTAGCGGGAGCGGTTCCTACAATGAGCAGTTCTTC
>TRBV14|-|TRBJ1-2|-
CASSQDRWPGFIYGYTF
TGTGCCAGCAGCCAAGATAGGTGGCCAGGCTTTATCTATGGCTACACCTTC
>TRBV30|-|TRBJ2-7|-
CAWSRRQGNGYEQYF
TGTGCCTGGAGCCGACGGCAGGGGAACGGCTACGAGCAGTACTTC
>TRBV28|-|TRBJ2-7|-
CASSLKIIGSSYEQYF
TGTGCCAGCAGTTTAAAGATAATAGGGAGCTCCTACGAGCAGTACTTC
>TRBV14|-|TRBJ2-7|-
CASSPKRVKVYF
TGTGCCAGCAGCCCAAAGCGAGTTAAGGTGTACTTC
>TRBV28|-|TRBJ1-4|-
CATRRGRVQHEKLFF
TGTGCCACCCGGAGGGGACGAGTGCAACATGAAAAACTGTTTTTT
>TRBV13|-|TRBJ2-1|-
CASSSRSFYNEQFF
TGTGCCAGCAGCTCCCGGTCATTCTACAATGAGCAGTTCTTC
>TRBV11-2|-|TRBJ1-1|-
CASSPVGVRLSFF
TGTGCCAGCAGCCCAGTAGGAGTACGATTATCTTTCTTT
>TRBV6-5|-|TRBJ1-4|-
CASRAGNREKLFF
TGTGCCAGCAGGGCGGGAAACAGAGAAAAACTGTTTTTT
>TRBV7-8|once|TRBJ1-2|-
CASSLDSAGRSGYTF
TGTGCCAGCAGCTTAGACTCGGCGGGTAGGTCCGGCTACACCTTC
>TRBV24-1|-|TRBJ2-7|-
CATSDSRPGHYYEQYF
TGTGCCACCAGTGATTCGAGACCGGGACACTACTACGAGCAGTACTTC
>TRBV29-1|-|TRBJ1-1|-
CSVALQGGSTEAFF
TGCAGCGTTGCCCTACAGGGAGGGAGCACTGAAGCTTTCTTT
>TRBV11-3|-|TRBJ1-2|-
CASSSLSDGGDEGYTF
TGTGCCAGCAGCTCTCTCTCTGACGGGGGGGATGAGGGCTACACCTTC
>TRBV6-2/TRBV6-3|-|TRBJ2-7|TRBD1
CASSYRPPTGSSYEQYF
TGTGCCAGCAGTTACCGTCCCCCGACAGGGTCATCCTACGAGCAGTACTTC
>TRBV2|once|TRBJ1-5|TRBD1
CASKAGQAGQPQHF
TGTGCCAGCAAGGCGGGACAGGCGGGTCAGCCCCAGCATTTT
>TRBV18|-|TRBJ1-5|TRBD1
CASSGDRGWNQPQHF
TGTGCCAGCTCGGGTGACAGGGGTTGGAATCAGCCCCAGCATTTT
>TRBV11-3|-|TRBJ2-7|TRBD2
CASSSGLAGNYEQYF
TGTGCCAGCAGCTCGGGACTAGCGGGTAACTACGAGCAGTACTTC
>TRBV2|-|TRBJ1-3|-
CASGRGRSTIYF
TGTGCCAGCGGCAGGGGTCGGAGCACCATATATTTT
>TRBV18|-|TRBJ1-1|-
CASSPPAPNTEAFF
TGTGCCAGCTCACCACCGGCACCGAACACTGAAGCTTTCTTT
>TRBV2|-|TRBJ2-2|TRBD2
CASSEESGGAGELFF
TGTGCCAGCAGTGAGGAATCGGGGGGGGCCGGGGAGCTGTTTTTT
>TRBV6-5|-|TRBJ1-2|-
CATGRGDSGYTF
TGTGCCACCGGGCGGGGGGATAGTGGCTACACCTTC
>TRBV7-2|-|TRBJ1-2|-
CASSAPWRGRGYTF
TGTGCCAGCAGCGCACCCTGGAGGGGCAGAGGCTACACCTTC
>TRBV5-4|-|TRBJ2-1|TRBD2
CASSLGREGREQFF
TGTGCCAGCAGCTTAGGCCGGGAGGGCCGGGAGCAGTTCTTC
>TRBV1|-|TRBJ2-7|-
CTSSQDRASGASYEQYF
TGCACCAGCAGCCAAGATCGGGCTAGCGGGGCTTCCTACGAGCAGTACTTC
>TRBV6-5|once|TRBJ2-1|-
CASSYGGERNEQFF
TGTGCCAGCAGTTACGGCGGGGAACGGAATGAGCAGTTCTTC
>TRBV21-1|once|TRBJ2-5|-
CASSKGGQGVEETQYF
TGTGCCAGCAGCAAAGGAGGACAGGGGGTTGAAGAGACCCAGTACTTC
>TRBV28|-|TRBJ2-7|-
CASGQPSGYEQYF
TGTGCCAGCGGCCAACCCAGCGGGTATGAGCAGTACTTC
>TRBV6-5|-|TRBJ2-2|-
CASSYSTSSEAGELFF
TGTGCCAGCAGTTACTCGACGTCTAGCGAGGCCGGGGAGCTGTTTTTT
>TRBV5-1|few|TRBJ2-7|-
CASSLATGTYEQYF
TGCGCCAGCAGCTTGGCAACAGGGACCTACGAGCAGTACTTC
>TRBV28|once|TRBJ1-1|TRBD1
CASRTPGTGDRNTEAFF
TGTGCCAGCAGAACTCCCGGGACAGGGGACAGGAACACTGAAGCTTTCTTT
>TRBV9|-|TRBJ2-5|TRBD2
CASSVLLAGGTQYF
TGTGCCAGCAGCGTACTACTAGCGGGAGGCACCCAGTACTTC
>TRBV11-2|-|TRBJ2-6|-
CASSPRGVSSGANVLTF
TGTGCCAGCAGCCCCAGGGGGGTAAGCTCTGGGGCCAACGTCCTGACTTTC
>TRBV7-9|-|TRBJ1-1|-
CASSRQDTEAFF
TGTGCCAGCAGTCGACAGGACACTGAAGCTTTCTTT